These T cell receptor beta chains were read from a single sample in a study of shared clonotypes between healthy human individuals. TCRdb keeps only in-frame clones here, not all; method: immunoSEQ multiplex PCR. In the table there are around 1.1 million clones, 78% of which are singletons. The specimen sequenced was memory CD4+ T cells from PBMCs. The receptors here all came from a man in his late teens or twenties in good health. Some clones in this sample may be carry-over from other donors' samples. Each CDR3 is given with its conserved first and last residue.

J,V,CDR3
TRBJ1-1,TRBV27,CASSLYGRRMNTEAFF
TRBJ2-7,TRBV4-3,CASSQDSAGGYEQYF
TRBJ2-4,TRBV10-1,CASSETGGKGTGRHIQYF
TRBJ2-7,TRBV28,CASSPSGTGRREQYF
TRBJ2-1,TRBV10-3,CAISESAGAVNNEQFF
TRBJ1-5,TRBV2,CASSESVGNQPQHF
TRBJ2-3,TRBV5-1,CASSGTGTGGGPDTQYF
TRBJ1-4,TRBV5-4,CASSLEGAGNEKLFF
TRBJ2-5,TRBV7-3,CASSLSSTGETQYF
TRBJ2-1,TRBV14,CASSHWTGYVDEQFF
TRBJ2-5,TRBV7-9,CASSLQGGEGETQYF
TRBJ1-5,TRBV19,CASSTRTGNSNQPQHF
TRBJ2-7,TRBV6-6,CASSYSGTGSSYEQYF
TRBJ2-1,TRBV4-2,CASSQEGATRDEQFF
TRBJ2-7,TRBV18,CASSPQTGAKLYEQYF
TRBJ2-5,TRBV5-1,CASSKRTSGGQETQYF
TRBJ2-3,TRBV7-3,CASSLSRDTDTQYF
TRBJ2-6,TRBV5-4,CASSSSRDRGPPSGANVLTF
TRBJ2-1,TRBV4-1,CASSPKVASGSRNEQFF
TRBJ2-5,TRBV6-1,CASSVIGQETQYF
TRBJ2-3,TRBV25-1,CASSAQGADTQYF
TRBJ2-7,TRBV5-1,CASSLVSSGYEQYF
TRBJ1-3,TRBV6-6,CASPTGDGNTIYF
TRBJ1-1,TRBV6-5,CASRGTAANTEAFF
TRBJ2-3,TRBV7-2,CASSLGGRTDTQYF
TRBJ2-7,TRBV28,CASSFLRGGHEQYF
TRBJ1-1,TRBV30,CAWSLHSYTEAFF
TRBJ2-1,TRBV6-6,CASSYSRGTEYNEQFF
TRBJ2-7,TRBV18,CASSPMGKGDPYEQYF